Below are 6 T cell receptor beta chains sequenced from a single sample in a study of vaccination and CD4 T cells after COVID-19. Treatment meaning: approximately nine-day PBMC culture with coronavirus spike peptide pools or control peptides (ViraFEST assay). With the Oncomine TCR Beta short-read assay, DNA from cultured CD4+ T cells was sequenced. TCRdb recomputed calls from the PCR reads with MiXCR, one row per CDR3 protein. This table holds about 14,000 distinct CDR3 sequences, 40% found once. Antigens for these TCRs are unknown. Material for sequencing was CD4+ T cells from blood, cultured in vitro. The receptors shown here come from a human donor who had recovered from COVID-19.

This clonotype turned up a few times. The chain is built from TRBV5-3 and TRBJ2-7; D ambiguous. TRBV5-3 qualifies as an ORF whose function is uncertain. The CDR3 loop spans 17 amino acids. V shed 4 bases and J shed 2 bases, with 22 bases lying between them. CDR3 region: CARSPVMSKRGAYEQYF. The CDR3 DNA reads as TGTGCCAGAAGCCCCGTGATGAGTAAGCGTGGTGCCTACGAGCAGTACTTC.

This clonotype was counted a few times. The rearrangement links TRBV20-1 to TRBJ1-1; D perhaps matches TRBD1 (6 bases). V dropped 0 bases and J dropped 1 base, with 9 bases sitting between them. The CDR3 contains 14 residues. Per the germline V gene, CDR1 is DFQATT and CDR2 is SNEGSKA (reference sequence). The CDR3 DNA sequence: TGCAGTGCTAGAGAAACAGGGAAGAACACTGAAGCTTTCTTT. This codes for CSARETGKNTEAFF.

This clonotype was picked up a small number of times. This chain connects TRBV6-2 or TRBV6-3 to TRBJ2-3; 9 bases fit TRBD1. The ends lost 7 bases at V and 1 base at J; junction bases unmatched: 12. This CDR3 spans 17 amino acids. Germline assignment: CDR1 MNHEY and CDR2 SVGEGT. This CDR3 reads CASTDLGTGKGTDTQYF. The DNA for the CDR3 is TGTGCCAGCACCGACTTGGGGACAGGGAAAGGCACAGATACGCAGTATTTT.

The genes are TRBV30 and TRBJ2-7; D perhaps matches TRBD1 (7 bases). This CDR3 has 13 residues. Looked up from germline, CDR1 is GTSNPN and CDR2 is SVGIG (reference sequence). Trimming took off 4 bases at V and 9 bases at J, with 19 bases between the two ends. CDR3 protein: CAWKDPGGLGQYF. The CDR3 DNA reads as TGTGCCTGGAAGGATCCAGGGGGGCTCGGGCAGTACTTC.

CDR3 nucleotides: TGTGCCAGCAGTGGGGGGGTTCGGGAGGGTAGGGAGACCCAGTACTTC. It codes for CASSGGVREGRETQYF. The chain combines TRBV6-1 with TRBJ2-5; 8 bases line up with TRBD2. The CDR3 extends over 16 amino acids. The V gene's germline CDR1 is MNHNS and CDR2 SASEGT. V shed 4 bases, J shed 5 bases, and the junction held 12 bases outside the gene matches.

The rearrangement uses TRBV20-1 and TRBJ1-5; no clear D gene. The CDR3 length is 14 residues. The V gene's germline CDR1 is DFQATT and CDR2 SNEGSKA (reference sequence). Deletions cut 2 bases from V and 4 bases from J, with 12 bases between. CDR3 region: CSARRSKLNQPQHF. The CDR3 region has the DNA TGCAGTGCTAGACGAAGCAAGCTAAATCAGCCCCAGCATTTT.